The 20 T cell receptor beta chains in this list originate from one sample, sequenced in a study of cytomegalovirus exposure and HLA in healthy donors. Libraries were prepared by immunoSEQ multiplex PCR; TCRdb keeps only in-frame clonotypes and omits some of them. The sample consists of roughly 150,000 clones, just over 90% of them appearing once. What was sequenced was PBMCs. The receptors come from a man aged 18-30 years in good health and CMV-seronegative.

The sample holds a few counts of this clone. The CDR3: CATSTGNYGYTF. DNA for the CDR3: TGTGCCACCTCGACAGGAAACTATGGCTACACCTTC. The chain combines TRBV6-1 with TRBJ1-2; tentative D call: TRBD1 (6 bases). This CDR3 has 12 amino acids. Trimming removed 10 bases from V and 2 bases from J, with 11 bases in between. Germline V gene sequence: CDR1 MNHNS, CDR2 SASEGT.

The J gene is TRBJ1-2, the V gene TRBV6-1; a possible D gene is TRBD1 (5 bases). In germline, CDR1 is MNHNS, CDR2 SASEGT. Trimming pared 3 bases from V and 4 bases from J, leaving 15 bases between. This CDR3 is 15 amino acids long. The CDR3 nucleotides are TGTGCCAGCAGTGAGGGGTCAGGGAGGGGCTATGGCTACACCTTC. It yields the protein CASSEGSGRGYGYTF.

This chain links TRBV6-1 with TRBJ1-1; 9 nucleotides match TRBD1. V trimming: 0 bases; J trimming: 1 base; junction bases outside the gene matches: 0. The germline CDR1 and CDR2 sequences are MNHNS and SASEGT. The CDR3 runs 15 residues. This CDR3 reads CASSEAGQGNTEAFF. In DNA form, the CDR3 reads TGTGCCAGCAGTGAAGCGGGACAGGGGAACACTGAAGCTTTCTTT.

In its sample, this clone was seen once. The chain couples TRBV7-8 to TRBJ1-5; D ambiguous. This CDR3 contains 14 residues. Germline CDR1 is SGHVS and CDR2 is FQNEAQ. Trimming left V 5 bases short and J 6 bases short, with 14 bases between. The CDR3 bases are TGTGCCAGCAGCCCTGGTTCGGGAGTTCAGCCCCAGCATTTT. Amino acid sequence: CASSPGSGVQPQHF.

The chain carries TRBV11-2 and TRBJ2-5, with TRBD2 as a possible D gene (5 bases). Germline V lookup: CDR1 SGHAT, CDR2 FQNNGV. The CDR3 has 13 amino acids. V lost 1 base and J lost 3, with 6 bases in between. The CDR3 DNA is TGTGCCAGCAGCTTAGGGGGAGAAGAGACCCAGTACTTC. This encodes CASSLGGEETQYF. Full variable domain (remainder filled in from reference TRBV11-2 and TRBJ2-5): EAGVAQSPRYKIIEKRQSVAFWCNPISGHATLYWYQQILGQGPKLLIQFQNNGVVDDSQLPKDRFSAERLKGVDSTLKIQPAKLEDSAVYLCASSLGGEETQYFGPGTRLLVL.

The chain uses TRBV7-8 and TRBJ2-7, with D perhaps TRBD2 (6 bases). Per germline, CDR1 SGHVS and CDR2 FQNEAQ. V lost 5 bases, J lost 4 bases, and 15 bases lay in between. CDR3 length: 14 amino acids. The CDR3 sequence is CASSPTGRGYEQYF. Here the CDR3 DNA reads TGTGCCAGCAGCCCAACCGGGAGAGGATACGAGCAGTACTTC. Looking up the rest from reference TRBV7-8 and TRBJ2-7 gives the full variable domain: GAGVSQSPRYKVAKRGQDVALRCDPISGHVSLFWYQQALGQGPEFLTYFQNEAQLDKSGLPSDRFFAERPEGSVSTLKIQRTQQEDSAVYLCASSPTGRGYEQYFGPGTRLTVT.

The rearrangement links TRBV6-1 to TRBJ2-5, with 13 nucleotides matching TRBD2. Germline trimming cut 8 bases from V and 4 bases from J; bases unmatched to any gene: 7. This CDR3 spans 15 amino acids. Germline V gives CDR1 MNHNS, CDR2 SASEGT. The CDR3 protein is CASVRLAGGAETQYF. The CDR3 DNA reads TGTGCCAGCGTCCGACTAGCGGGAGGCGCAGAGACCCAGTACTTC.

This rearrangement joins TRBV7-2 to TRBJ2-5; D possibly corresponds to TRBD1 (5 bases). Germline V gives CDR1 SGHTA, CDR2 FQGNSA. Deletions cut 6 bases from V and 3 bases from J, with 14 bases between. The CDR3 totals 14 residues. The CDR3 nucleotides are TGTGCCAGCAGGTATCACGCAGGGAAAGAGACCCAGTACTTC. Encoded protein: CASRYHAGKETQYF. Full variable domain (outside the CDR3, taken from reference TRBV7-2 and TRBJ2-5): GAGVSQSPSNKVTEKGKDVELRCDPISGHTALYWYRQSLGQGLEFLIYFQGNSAPDKSGLPSDRFSAERTGGSVSTLTIQRTQQEDSAVYLCASRYHAGKETQYFGPGTRLLVL.

This chain uses TRBV4-3 with TRBJ2-5; 10 positions match TRBD1. J lost 4 bases, V lost 4 bases, and 6 bases had no gene match. The CDR3 is 15 residues long. Germline CDR1 and CDR2: LGHNA and YSLEER. Here the CDR3 reads CASSLGTGDLETQYF. CDR3 bases: TGCGCCAGCAGCCTAGGGACAGGGGATTTAGAGACCCAGTACTTC.

The V call is TRBV10-3, the J call TRBJ2-1; 8 bases fit TRBD2. This CDR3 spans 15 amino acids. V dropped 0 bases and J dropped 11; count of bases not matched to a gene: 9. The germline CDR1 and CDR2 sequences are ENHRY and SYGVKD. CDR3 protein: CAISESTSAPNKQFF. The CDR3 DNA follows: TGTGCCATCAGTGAGTCGACTAGCGCCCCTAATAAGCAGTTCTTC.

The rearrangement uses TRBV7-8 and TRBJ2-7; 9 nucleotides match TRBD1. The CDR3 covers 15 residues. CDR1 and CDR2 from the germline V gene are SGHVS and FQNEAQ. The J segment lost 3 bases and the V segment lost 5 bases, leaving 8 bases of the junction unmatched. The CDR3 DNA reads TGTGCCAGCAGCCAAGAACAGGGGGCGAACTACGAGCAGTACGTC. This gives the protein CASSQEQGANYEQYV.

The chain employs TRBV6-5 and TRBJ2-1; D is unresolved. V gave up 5 bases and J gave up 13 bases, with 21 bases separating them. The germline gives CDR1 MNHEY, CDR2 SVGAGI. This CDR3 region has 14 residues. The CDR3 region is CASSRTATSLGQFF. DNA of the CDR3: TGTGCCAGCAGTCGCACAGCCACGTCGTTGGGCCAGTTCTTC.

V is TRBV6-5 and J is TRBJ2-3; 7 bases line up with TRBD1. Germline-derived CDR1 and CDR2 are MNHEY and SVGAGI. The ends lost 6 bases at V and 4 bases at J; junction bases unmatched: 10. This CDR3 is 15 amino acids long. The CDR3 coding sequence is TGTGCCAGCAGGCAGACAGGGCCCCCTTCAGATACGCAGTATTTT. It translates to CASRQTGPPSDTQYF.

This sequence joins TRBV7-3 and TRBJ2-3, with D perhaps TRBD2 (5 bases). The CDR3 has 12 amino acids. Trimming left V 5 bases short and J 3 bases short, with 6 bases between. The germline V gene has CDR1 SGHTA and CDR2 FQGTGA. The CDR3 DNA reads as TGTGCCAGCAGCCCGGGGACAGATACGCAGTATTTT. It is translated as CASSPGTDTQYF.

This chain joins TRBV11-3 and TRBJ1-2, with 9 bases matching TRBD1. In germline, CDR1 is SGHNT, CDR2 YENEEA. This CDR3 is built from 14 residues. V dropped 5 bases and J dropped 5; count of bases not matched to a gene: 6. The CDR3 DNA sequence: TGTGCCAGCAGCAGAACAGGGGGCGGGTATGGCTACACCTTC. As protein: CASSRTGGGYGYTF. The whole variable domain, remainder taken from reference TRBV11-3 and TRBJ1-2, is EAGVVQSPRYKIIEKKQPVAFWCNPISGHNTLYWYLQNLGQGPELLIRYENEEAVDDSQLPKDRFSAERLKGVDSTLKIQPAELGDSAVYLCASSRTGGGYGYTFGSGTRLTVV.

The chain is built from TRBV29-1 and TRBJ2-4; possibly TRBD1 for D (5 bases). Deletions cut 0 bases from V and 3 bases from J, with 12 bases between. The CDR3 is made up of 15 amino acids. In germline, CDR1 is SQVTM, CDR2 ANQGSEA. Here the CDR3 DNA reads TGCAGCGTTGAAGATCAAGGGGTTGGCAAAAACATTCAGTACTTC. Translation gives CSVEDQGVGKNIQYF.

The chain has TRBV11-2 and TRBJ1-4, with 7 bases matching TRBD1. This CDR3 region has 16 residues. The trim removed 1 base at V and 8 bases at J, leaving 10 bases unmatched. From germline, CDR1 is SGHAT and CDR2 FQNNGV. This CDR3 is CASSLGGGGWGEKLFF. Here the CDR3 DNA reads TGTGCCAGCAGCTTAGGTGGAGGGGGCTGGGGCGAAAAACTGTTTTTT.

The gene calls are TRBV7-8 and TRBJ2-7, with 9 bases identical to TRBD1. Trimming at V came to 5 bases and at J to 2 bases, leaving 19 bases not matched to a gene. The CDR3 totals 19 residues. The germline V gene encodes CDR1 SGHVS and CDR2 FQNEAQ. DNA for the CDR3: TGTGCCAGCAGCCGAGTGGGGGGGATTGGGACAGGGACGGCCTACGAGCAGTACGTC. Translated, it gives CASSRVGGIGTGTAYEQYV.

The chain couples TRBV19 to TRBJ2-2; 8 bases map to TRBD2. This CDR3 is 16 amino acids long. Germline CDR1 reads LNHDA; CDR2 reads SQIVND (reference sequence). The J segment lost 3 bases and the V segment lost 1 base, leaving 4 bases of the junction unmatched. The chain's CDR3 is CASSIVASGYTGELFF. In DNA form, the CDR3 reads TGTGCCAGTAGTATAGTGGCTAGCGGGTACACCGGGGAGCTGTTTTTT.

The V and J genes are TRBV6-1 and TRBJ1-1; 7 bases line up with TRBD1. The CDR3 consists of 13 residues. The ends lost 6 bases at V and 10 bases at J; junction bases unmatched: 11. The germline V gene encodes CDR1 MNHNS and CDR2 SASEGT. The CDR3 DNA is TGTGCCAGCAGGGAGACAGGGCTCTTAGGAGCTTTCTTT. The encoded protein is CASRETGLLGAFF.